This T cell receptor (beta chain) was sequenced during a study of blood T cell repertoires in COVID-19. In the study overall: Some COVID-19 samples were acute and others convalescent; all came from the United States, Italy and Spain. PBMCs, B-cell-depleted T cells, or T cells provided the cDNA or gDNA that made up the material.

As processed by the authors: Reference gene primer amplification in the assay estimated nucleated cell counts. TCRdb's copy holds only in-frame clones and misses some; the assay was immunoSEQ multiplex PCR. V, J and clone size derive from that table, while D and trimming were established from the DNA sequence. The table lists approximately 97,000 clones, roughly 90% of them singletons. CDR3 length: 13 residues. The germline V and J ends were trimmed by 8 bases and 0 bases, with 10 bases remaining between them. Germline V CDR1 and CDR2: SNHLY, FYNNEI. Enrolment of Seattle patients took place during active infection, and they were followed longitudinally.

V is TRBV2 and J is TRBJ1-1; a weak D match, TRBD1 (5 bases). Sequenced material: peripheral blood. The clonotype was recovered from a woman in her 50s with COVID-19, enrolled during active disease. CDR3 sequence reads: CASQGSMNTEAFF. The CDR3 DNA sequence: TGTGCCAGCCAGGGATCCATGAACACTGAAGCTTTCTTT.